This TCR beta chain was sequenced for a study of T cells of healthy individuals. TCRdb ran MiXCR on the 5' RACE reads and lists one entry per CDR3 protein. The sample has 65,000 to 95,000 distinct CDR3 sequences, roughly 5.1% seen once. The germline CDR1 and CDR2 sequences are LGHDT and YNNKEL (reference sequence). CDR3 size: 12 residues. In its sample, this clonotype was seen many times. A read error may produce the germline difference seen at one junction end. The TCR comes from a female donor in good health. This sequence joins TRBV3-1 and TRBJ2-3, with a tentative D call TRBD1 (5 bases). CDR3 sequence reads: CASSAVTGTQYF. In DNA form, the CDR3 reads TGTGCCAGCAGCGCGGTCACAGGTACGCAGTATTTT.